This passage covers 27 T cell receptor beta chains from one sample sequenced in a study of T-cell memory formation after mild COVID-19. In TCRdb, the 5' RACE reads were re-called with MiXCR into one record per CDR3 protein. Here the sample spans 150,000 or so distinct CDR3 sequences, around 25% being singletons. Sequenced material: PBMCs or a T cell subset sorted from them (not recorded which). Receptors were obtained from an adult woman who had mild COVID-19 (a few samples of this study predate the infection). Cell type and time point are not known.

The chain joins TRBV4-3 to TRBJ2-1; D is uncertain. The CDR3 contains 15 residues. Trimming cost V 4 bases and J 0 bases, with 10 bases left between them. Germline V gives CDR1 LGHNA, CDR2 YSLEER. CDR3 region: CASSRKGSSYNEQFF. In DNA form, the CDR3 reads TGCGCCAGCAGCCGAAAAGGCAGCTCCTACAATGAGCAGTTCTTC.

V and J are TRBV3-1 and TRBJ1-4; 9 bases map to TRBD1. Germline V CDR1 and CDR2: LGHDT, YNNKEL (reference sequence). The CDR3 covers 16 residues. J gave up 8 bases and V 0 bases, and 7 bases lay outside the gene matches. CDR3 loop: CASSQDLGQGGEKLFF. In DNA form, the CDR3 reads TGTGCCAGCAGCCAAGATTTGGGACAGGGAGGAGAAAAACTGTTTTTT.

This sequence joins TRBV15 and TRBJ1-2; 8 positions match TRBD1. The CDR3 runs to 14 residues. Germline CDR1 and CDR2: LNHNV and YYDKDF (reference sequence). Trimming at V came to 3 bases and at J to 8 bases, leaving 8 bases not matched to a gene. DNA of the CDR3: TGTGCCACCAGCAGGGACAGGGCCCGGGACGGCTACACCTTC. This sequence encodes CATSRDRARDGYTF.

Many counts were recorded for this clonotype. The chain combines TRBV5-6 with TRBJ2-1; 8 bases are a match to TRBD1. The CDR3 totals 14 residues. V dropped 0 bases and J dropped 8; count of bases not matched to a gene: 4. Germline loops: CDR1 SGHDT, CDR2 YYEEEE. CDR3: CASSLGTGNHEQFF. In DNA form, the CDR3 reads TGTGCCAGCAGCTTGGGGACAGGGAATCATGAGCAGTTCTTC.

This clonotype was counted a few times. The chain's CDR3 is CASSLRQGSYEQYF. The CDR3 bases are TGCGCCAGCAGCCTCCGACAGGGTTCCTACGAGCAGTACTTC. The V gene is TRBV5-1, the J gene TRBJ2-7, with TRBD1 identical over 7 bases. The CDR3 length is 14 residues. V was pared by 4 bases and J by 1 base, with 5 bases of the junction left unmatched. The germline V gene encodes CDR1 SGHRS and CDR2 YFSETQ.

This clonotype was counted a few times. The chain is built from TRBV9 and TRBJ1-1; maybe TRBD1 (5 bases). The CDR3 spans 15 residues. Per germline, CDR1 SGDLS and CDR2 YYNGEE. The germline V and J ends were trimmed by 0 bases and 4 bases, with 13 bases remaining between them. CDR3: CASSVEEGLGTEAFF. Here the CDR3 DNA reads TGTGCCAGCAGCGTAGAGGAGGGGCTCGGCACTGAAGCTTTCTTT.

The rearrangement joins TRBV4-3 to TRBJ2-7; D may be TRBD2 (5 bases). V lost 4 bases to trimming and J lost 0 bases, with 7 bases between them. The CDR3 spans 13 residues. Germline assignment: CDR1 LGHNA and CDR2 YSLEER. CDR3 sequence reads: CASSPGISYEQYF. Here the CDR3 DNA reads TGCGCCAGCAGCCCCGGGATCTCCTACGAGCAGTACTTC.

Notes on this clonotype: A read error may account for a junction end that differs from germline. The chain joins TRBV14 to TRBJ1-1; no definite D call. Germline CDR1 is SGHDN and CDR2 is FVKESK. This CDR3 is 15 amino acids long. Here the CDR3 DNA reads TGTGCCACCAGCCAAACGGTTGAGATGAACACTGAAGCTTTCTTT. Protein product: CATSQTVEMNTEAFF.

The chain combines TRBV4-3 with TRBJ2-7; D unresolved. The CDR3 runs 15 residues. Germline V gene sequence: CDR1 LGHNA, CDR2 YSLEER. V was pared by 0 bases and J by 4 bases, with 13 bases between. CDR3 residues: CASSQDARDSYEQYF. The CDR3 coding sequence is TGCGCCAGCAGCCAAGATGCTAGAGATTCGTACGAGCAGTACTTC.

The gene calls are TRBV14 and TRBJ2-1; D may be TRBD1 (8 bases). V was shortened by 3 bases and J by 3 bases, with 15 bases between the two germline ends. This CDR3 comprises 16 residues. Germline V gives CDR1 SGHDN, CDR2 FVKESK. The CDR3 region is CASSHVGGTGYNEQFF. The CDR3 bases are TGTGCCAGCAGCCACGTGGGGGGGACAGGCTACAATGAGCAGTTCTTC.

This rearrangement joins TRBV6-5 to TRBJ2-1, with D possibly matching TRBD2 (5 bases). The CDR3 has 13 residues. V lost 5 bases, J lost 4 bases, and 9 bases lay in between. The V gene's germline CDR1 is MNHEY and CDR2 SVGAGI. The CDR3 bases are TGTGCCAGCAGTGACGGACTTTACAATGAGCAGTTCTTC. Residues: CASSDGLYNEQFF.

The chain is built from TRBV15 and TRBJ2-7; 11 nucleotides match TRBD1. V dropped 5 bases and J dropped 4; count of bases not matched to a gene: 7. CDR1 LNHNV and CDR2 YYDKDF come from the germline V gene (reference sequence). The CDR3 runs 15 residues. In DNA form, the CDR3 reads TGTGCCACCAGCTTACGGACAGGGGGCTGGTACGAGCAGTACTTC. Encoded protein: CATSLRTGGWYEQYF.

Points on this clonotype: One end of the junction is discordant with germline, which a read error may explain. The chain is built from TRBV4-1 and TRBJ2-3; no clear D gene. The CDR3 covers 13 residues. From germline, CDR1 is MGHRA and CDR2 YSYEKL. The chain's CDR3 is CASSQGQAYTPYF. In DNA, the CDR3 is TGCGCCAGCAGCCAAGGTCAGGCATATACGCCGTATTTT.

The chain combines TRBV7-9 with TRBJ1-1; D is undetermined. Germline CDR1 SEHNR, CDR2 FQNEAQ (reference sequence). The CDR3 covers 15 residues. Between the trimmed V and J ends, which lost 4 bases and 0 bases, there was a span of 12 bases. For the CDR3, the DNA is TGTGCCAGCAGCTCCTACGAAGTCTTGAACACTGAAGCTTTCTTT. This encodes CASSSYEVLNTEAFF.

As to this clonotype: Germline is not matched at one junction end, which may reflect a read error. The chain recombines TRBV7-7 with TRBJ1-4; a possible D gene is TRBD1 (6 bases). Germline values: CDR1 SSHAT, CDR2 FNYEAQ (reference sequence). This CDR3 has 15 residues. CDR3 nucleotides: TGTGCTAGCAGCTTAGGGGGGACGGAGGATGAAAAACTGTTTTTT. Amino acids: CASSLGGTEDEKLFF.

The V gene is TRBV19, the J gene TRBJ1-1; TRBD1 agrees at 7 bases. The CDR3 consists of 14 residues. Germline CDR1 is LNHDA and CDR2 is SQIVND (reference sequence). V lost 6 bases and J lost 0; bases outside the gene matches: 4. Here the CDR3 reads CASRDRLVNTEAFF. CDR3 nucleotides: TGTGCCAGTAGGGACAGGTTGGTGAACACTGAAGCTTTCTTT. The full variable domain, with the rest looked up from reference TRBV19 and TRBJ1-1, is DGGITQSPKYLFRKEGQNVTLSCEQNLNHDAMYWYRQDPGQGLRLIYYSQIVNDFQKGDIAEGYSVSREKKESFPLTVTSAQKNPTAFYLCASRDRLVNTEAFFGQGTRLTVV.

This clonotype was counted a few times. The rearrangement joins TRBV11-2 to TRBJ2-6, with D tentatively TRBD2 (7 bases). Germline V lookup: CDR1 SGHAT, CDR2 FQNNGV. Deletions cut 7 bases from V and 1 base from J, with 14 bases between. This CDR3 region has 16 residues. The CDR3 DNA follows: TGTGCCAGCACCGTACAGGGAGGGTCTGGGGCCAACGTCCTGACTTTC. It specifies CASTVQGGSGANVLTF.

The gene calls are TRBV20-1 and TRBJ1-1, with D unresolved. The CDR3 length is 12 residues. CDR1 and CDR2 (germline): DFQATT, SNEGSKA (reference sequence). V dropped 1 base and J dropped 4 bases, with 7 bases sitting between them. The CDR3 nucleotides read TGCAGTGCTAGAGCGGGCGGCACTGAAGCTTTCTTT. It specifies CSARAGGTEAFF.

This clonotype turned up a few times. The chain links TRBV29-1 to TRBJ2-5; D gene ambiguous. V lost 2 bases, J lost 2 bases, and 6 bases lay in between. The CDR3 has 12 amino acids. CDR1 and CDR2 from the germline V gene are SQVTM and ANQGSEA. CDR3 in DNA: TGCAGCGTTGAATTCAAACAAGAGACCCAGTACTTC. This translates into CSVEFKQETQYF.

This chain joins TRBV6-5 and TRBJ2-5, with 13 bases fitting TRBD2. This CDR3 region has 15 residues. Germline CDR1 MNHEY, CDR2 SVGAGI. The junction had 3 bases not matched to a gene; V was cut back by 5 bases and J by 3 bases. The CDR3 DNA reads TGTGCCAGCAGTATCGGACTAGCGGGGGAAGAGACCCAGTACTTC. Its translation: CASSIGLAGEETQYF.

This chain joins TRBV7-9 and TRBJ2-1; 7 bases agree with TRBD2. This CDR3 is built from 16 residues. Germline CDR1 SEHNR, CDR2 FQNEAQ (reference sequence). Trimming at V came to 0 bases and at J to 0 bases, leaving 2 bases not matched to a gene. This chain's CDR3 is CASSLAGGDSYNEQFF. The CDR3 DNA sequence: TGTGCCAGCAGCTTAGCGGGGGGGGACTCCTACAATGAGCAGTTCTTC.

CDR3 bases: TGCAGTGCTAGCCAAATCCAGACTAGCCTCAACACAGATACGCAGTATTTT. Translation: CSASQIQTSLNTDTQYF. The V and J genes are TRBV20-1 and TRBJ2-3; 7 bases fit TRBD2. CDR1 is DFQATT, CDR2 SNEGSKA, per germline (reference sequence). CDR3 size: 17 residues. The junction had 14 bases not matched to a gene; V was cut back by 3 bases and J by 2 bases.

This clonotype occurred many times. V gene TRBV5-1 combines with J gene TRBJ2-7; possible D gene TRBD1, 6 bases. This CDR3 contains 16 residues. The germline V and J ends were trimmed by 4 bases and 4 bases, with 21 bases remaining between them. The germline V gene has CDR1 SGHRS and CDR2 YFSETQ. The CDR3 spells CASSPVLVGTPYEQYF. CDR3 sequence (DNA): TGCGCCAGCAGCCCCGTCCTGGTGGGGACACCATACGAGCAGTACTTC.

The sample holds a few counts of this clonotype. The chain is built from TRBV4-1 and TRBJ2-7; D gene ambiguous. Between the trimmed V and J ends, which lost 0 bases and 4 bases, there was a span of 13 bases. This CDR3 is 15 amino acids long. Germline V gene data show CDR1 as MGHRA and CDR2 as YSYEKL. The chain's CDR3 is CASSQDPGRFYEQYF. CDR3 in DNA: TGCGCCAGCAGCCAAGACCCGGGCCGATTTTACGAGCAGTACTTC.

The chain recombines TRBV12-5 with TRBJ2-7; possible D gene TRBD1, 6 bases. Germline V CDR1 and CDR2: LGHNT, FRNRAP. The CDR3 has 13 residues. V was clipped by 6 bases and J by 3 bases, with 12 bases between them. CDR3 residues: CASGTGQFYEQYF. The CDR3, as DNA: TGTGCTAGTGGCACAGGACAGTTCTACGAGCAGTACTTC.

The chain is built from TRBV7-9 and TRBJ2-7; TRBD1 is a possible D gene (5 bases). Trimming cost V 5 bases and J 4 bases, with 18 bases left between them. The CDR3 has 15 amino acids. The germline V gene has CDR1 SEHNR and CDR2 FQNEAQ (reference sequence). CDR3 sequence reads: CASSGAPDRVYEQYF. The CDR3 coding sequence is TGTGCCAGCAGCGGGGCCCCGGATAGAGTATACGAGCAGTACTTC.

V is TRBV29-1 and J is TRBJ2-7; TRBD1 aligns across 9 bases. This CDR3 comprises 15 residues. Germline loops: CDR1 SQVTM, CDR2 ANQGSEA. Trimming took 0 bases from V and 2 from J; bases not matched to a gene: 5. The CDR3 region is CSVEDAGTGTYEQYF. In nucleotides, the CDR3 is TGCAGCGTTGAAGATGCCGGGACAGGGACCTACGAGCAGTACTTC.